Presented here are 8 T cell receptor beta chains from one specimen sequenced in a study of cytomegalovirus exposure and HLA in healthy donors. The PCR contained 60 Vbeta and 13 Jbeta primers. Here immunoSEQ multiplex PCR was the method, and the copy in TCRdb shows in-frame clones only, minus some. The table lists roughly 130,000 clones, about 73% of them singletons. Sequenced: PBMCs. Receptor source: a woman aged 50 to 60 in good health and CMV-seropositive.

V is TRBV10-3 and J is TRBJ1-2, with D possibly matching TRBD1 (5 bases). Trimming stripped 2 bases from V and 7 bases from J, with 17 bases between. Germline-derived CDR1 and CDR2 are ENHRY and SYGVKD. The CDR3 length is 15 residues. DNA for the CDR3: TGTGCCATCAGTGAGACTAACCCCACGGGGGGTGGCTACACCTTC. Encoded protein: CAISETNPTGGGYTF.

CDR3 nucleotides: TGTGCCAGCAGCATTGGCTCCCAGGGGGGTGAAAAACTGTTTTTT. As protein: CASSIGSQGGEKLFF. V and J are TRBV5-4 and TRBJ1-4; 7 bases are a match to TRBD1. Germline V CDR1 and CDR2: SGHNT, YYREEE (reference sequence). With 4 bases clipped from V and 7 bases from J, the junction kept 10 bases outside the gene matches. The length of the CDR3 is 15 residues.

This sequence joins TRBV6-6 and TRBJ2-5, with 9 nucleotides matching TRBD2. The CDR3 contains 14 residues. Germline trimming cut 8 bases from V and 1 base from J; bases unmatched to any gene: 5. The germline V gene has CDR1 MNHNY and CDR2 SVGAGI (reference sequence). DNA for the CDR3: TGTGCCAGCCGAGCGGGGGGTATCCAAGAGACCCAGTACTTC. Protein: CASRAGGIQETQYF.

This chain connects TRBV27 to TRBJ1-5; perhaps TRBD1 as D (5 bases). Germline V gives CDR1 MNHEY, CDR2 SMNVEV (reference sequence). Trimming cost V 4 bases and J 4 bases, with 5 bases left between them. The CDR3 loop spans 12 amino acids. DNA for the CDR3: TGTGCCAGCAGTTCAGGGAATCAGCCCCAGCATTTT. It is translated as CASSSGNQPQHF.

This clone was counted a few times. The rearrangement uses TRBV9 and TRBJ1-2; TRBD1 agrees at 9 bases. With V trimmed by 6 bases and J by 6 bases, 6 bases remained unmatched. This CDR3 region has 13 residues. Germline V lookup: CDR1 SGDLS, CDR2 YYNGEE. The CDR3 region has the DNA TGTGCCAGCACCAGAGACAGGGGGAATGGCTACACCTTC. Its protein product is CASTRDRGNGYTF.

CDR3 region: CASSPELAGPADTQYF. The CDR3 DNA sequence: TGTGCCAGCAGCCCCGAACTAGCGGGGCCGGCAGATACGCAGTATTTT. This sequence joins TRBV5-4 and TRBJ2-3, with 10 bases lining up with TRBD2. V dropped 4 bases and J dropped 4; count of bases not matched to a gene: 9. There are 16 residues in the CDR3. Germline V lookup: CDR1 SGHNT, CDR2 YYREEE (reference sequence). Complete variable domain (other parts from reference TRBV5-4 and TRBJ2-3): ETGVTQSPTHLIKTRGQQVTLRCSSQSGHNTVSWYQQALGQGPQFIFQYYREEENGRGNFPPRFSGLQFPNYSSELNVNALELDDSALYLCASSPELAGPADTQYFGPGTRLTVL.

Concerning this clone itself: The same CDR3 is also encoded by other DNA sequences in this sample. The rearrangement links TRBV18 to TRBJ2-7; D is possibly TRBD1 (5 bases). This CDR3 comprises 13 residues. Trimming pared 2 bases from V and 3 bases from J, leaving 8 bases between. Germline V CDR1 and CDR2: KGHSH, LQKENI. The DNA of the CDR3 is TGTGCCAGCTCACCAGGCAGGGTCTACGAGCAGTACTTC. Protein product: CASSPGRVYEQYF.

J is TRBJ1-2 and V is TRBV28; D remains unclear. Germline V CDR1 and CDR2: MDHEN, SYDVKM. The CDR3 is 11 residues long. V was cut by 8 bases and J by 6 bases, with 10 bases left in between. CDR3 nucleotide sequence: TGTGCCAGCGCCCGGTCCCATGGCTACACCTTC. It translates to CASARSHGYTF.